This T cell receptor beta chain originates from a study of T cells in Graves' hyperthyroidism and ophthalmopathy. There are many counts of this clonotype. This CDR3 has 12 residues. V was trimmed by 1 base and J by 5 bases, leaving 4 bases between them. Germline V lookup: CDR1 MDHEN, CDR2 SYDVKM. The CDR3 regions of TCR beta were amplified from RNA transcripts. Carried out on the TCR CDR3, a first-round RT-PCR used the HTBI primer set. In TCRdb, the multiplex PCR reads were re-called with MiXCR into one record per CDR3 protein. This table has over 500,000 distinct CDR3 sequences, 15% to 20% appearing once.

The receptor was derived from a woman aged 25 to 39 with Graves' ophthalmopathy. Sequencing was done on a sample of blood. V and J are TRBV28 and TRBJ2-3; D remains ambiguous. The CDR3 is CASSLSRDTQYF. CDR3 nucleotide sequence: TGTGCCAGCAGTTTATCCCGAGATACGCAGTATTTT.